These 14 T cell receptor beta chains share one sample of origin, sequenced in a study of blood T cells in healthy people across ages. Sample-barcoded 5' priming and a J-beta primer mix drove a second PCR of about 7 to 12 cycles. MiXCR was run by TCRdb on the 5' RACE reads, yielding one entry per CDR3 protein. Of approximately 830,000 distinct CDR3 sequences in the sample, approximately 59% were seen once. Material: blood. The source is a man between 25 and 39 years old in good health.

This clonotype was observed a few times. J is TRBJ2-7 and V is TRBV10-3; no firm D call. This CDR3 comprises 12 residues. With 3 bases removed from V and 6 bases from J, the gap between germline ends came to 9 bases. Looked up from germline, CDR1 is ENHRY and CDR2 is SYGVKD. The CDR3 is CAISDRPLEQYF. CDR3 sequence (DNA): TGTGCCATCAGTGATCGACCCCTCGAGCAGTACTTC.

The V call is TRBV5-6, the J call TRBJ2-1, with D unclear. Germline V gene lookup returns CDR1 SGHDT and CDR2 YYEEEE. The CDR3 has 14 amino acids. V was pared by 1 base and J by 7 bases, with 12 bases between. The CDR3 DNA reads as TGTGCCAGCAGCTTGCCCCCCCGGGTGAATGAGCAGTTCTTC. Translation gives CASSLPPRVNEQFF.

In its sample, this clonotype was seen a few times. The rearrangement joins TRBV20-1 to TRBJ2-5; perhaps TRBD1 as D (5 bases). Germline V lookup: CDR1 DFQATT, CDR2 SNEGSKA (reference sequence). Trimming shortened V by 0 bases and J by 4 bases, and 12 bases separated the two germline ends. The CDR3 length is 14 residues. CDR3 loop: CSARDRVFAETQYF. CDR3 bases: TGCAGTGCTAGAGACAGGGTGTTCGCAGAGACCCAGTACTTC.

The V and J genes are TRBV6-2 or TRBV6-3 and TRBJ2-5, with 11 bases fitting TRBD2. The CDR3 totals 16 residues. V gave up 0 bases and J gave up 3 bases; unmatched junction bases: 3. The germline V gene has CDR1 MNHEY and CDR2 SVGEGT. This CDR3 is CASSYSQTSGEETQYF. CDR3 nucleotide sequence: TGTGCCAGCAGTTACTCCCAGACTAGCGGGGAAGAGACCCAGTACTTC.

The chain uses TRBV5-1 and TRBJ2-5; 7 bases match TRBD2. CDR1 is SGHRS and CDR2 is YFSETQ in the germline V gene. V lost 1 base, J lost 1 base, and 7 bases stayed unmatched. This CDR3 has 16 amino acids. CDR3 bases: TGCGCCAGCAGCTTGTTCGGGCGGGGGAGCCAAGAGACCCAGTACTTC. Amino acid sequence: CASSLFGRGSQETQYF.

The rearrangement uses TRBV6-6 and TRBJ2-5; D is perhaps TRBD1 (6 bases). Germline CDR1 is MNHNY and CDR2 is SVGAGI (reference sequence). V was shortened by 5 bases and J by 5 bases, with 18 bases between the two germline ends. This CDR3 comprises 15 residues. For the CDR3, the DNA is TGTGCCAGCAGTAACCCACCAGGGGTGGGCGAGACCCAGTACTTC. It codes for CASSNPPGVGETQYF.

This clonotype showed up just a few times. The chain has TRBV6-2 or TRBV6-3 and TRBJ2-4; possibly TRBD2 for D (5 bases). Germline CDR1 is MNHEY and CDR2 is SVGEGT. Between the trimmed V and J ends, which lost 0 bases and 0 bases, there was a span of 15 bases. This CDR3 is built from 18 residues. CDR3: CASSYSPGLALAKNIQYF. The CDR3 nucleotides read TGTGCCAGCAGTTACTCGCCGGGGTTGGCTTTAGCCAAAAACATTCAGTACTTC.

This chain links TRBV12-3 or TRBV12-4 with TRBJ2-5; D not resolved. Trimming took 3 bases from V and 4 from J, leaving 9 bases between them. This CDR3 is 13 amino acids long. CDR3 in amino acids: CASSFVSAETQYF. Here the CDR3 DNA reads TGTGCCAGCAGTTTCGTTTCGGCAGAGACCCAGTACTTC.

This sequence joins TRBV6-5 and TRBJ2-5, with D uncertain. The CDR3 sequence is 16 residues long. In germline, CDR1 is MNHEY, CDR2 SVGAGI. V lost 2 bases and J 0 bases, leaving 13 bases between the germline ends. In nucleotides, the CDR3 is TGTGCCAGCAGTTACGGTTTCGTGGGGAACCAAGAGACCCAGTACTTC. Translating it yields CASSYGFVGNQETQYF.

This clonotype turned up a few times. This chain links TRBV7-9 with TRBJ2-3; 10 nucleotides align to TRBD2. Trimming removed 5 bases from V and 4 bases from J; junction bases left unmatched: 9. The CDR3 length is 16 residues. Looked up from germline, CDR1 is SEHNR and CDR2 is FQNEAQ (reference sequence). The CDR3 coding sequence is TGTGCCAGCAGCCCGGTCATAGCGGGGGGAGCAGATACGCAGTATTTT. This gives the protein CASSPVIAGGADTQYF.

This clonotype has only one observation. V and J are TRBV20-1 and TRBJ1-1; D may be TRBD1 (5 bases). The CDR3 covers 12 residues. CDR1 and CDR2 from the germline V gene are DFQATT and SNEGSKA (reference sequence). Trimming removed 3 bases from V and 6 bases from J, with 11 bases in between. In nucleotides, the CDR3 is TGCAGTGCTAGGGACCTGGGGGCTGAAGCTTTCTTT. Translation gives CSARDLGAEAFF.

The chain combines TRBV27 with TRBJ2-7; 7 bases map to TRBD1. CDR3 length: 14 residues. The germline V gene encodes CDR1 MNHEY and CDR2 SMNVEV (reference sequence). With 4 bases clipped from V and 3 bases from J, the junction kept 6 bases outside the gene matches. CDR3 in amino acids: CASSYNNRGYEQYF. The CDR3 DNA reads TGTGCCAGCAGTTACAATAACAGGGGCTACGAGCAGTACTTC.

The chain is built from TRBV20-1 and TRBJ1-2; no definite D call. CDR1 is DFQATT, CDR2 SNEGSKA, per germline (reference sequence). Between the trimmed V and J ends, which lost 0 bases and 3 bases, there was a span of 26 bases. The length of the CDR3 is 19 residues. The CDR3 reads CSARDLRRTERRGYYGYTF. The CDR3 bases are TGCAGTGCTAGAGATCTCCGGCGGACGGAGCGGAGAGGTTACTATGGCTACACCTTC.

This chain uses TRBV29-1 with TRBJ1-4; maybe TRBD1 (6 bases). Germline lookup yields CDR1 SQVTM and CDR2 ANQGSEA. The CDR3 contains 12 residues. V was shortened by 7 bases and J by 5 bases, with 11 bases between the two germline ends. The CDR3 DNA reads as TGCAGCGCAGATACAGGGAATGAAAAACTGTTTTTT. Translated, it gives CSADTGNEKLFF.